This is a list of T cell receptor beta chains from one sample in a study of CXCR3-negative and CXCR3-positive naive CD8 T cells. Following a re-call of the 5' RACE reads, TCRdb has one entry per CDR3 protein and lacks DNA. The listing records about 50,000 distinct CDR3 sequences. Input material: naive CXCR3+ CD8+ T cells from blood. The receptors were sampled from a human donor in good health. Some clones in this sample may be carry-over from other donors' samples. Each CDR3 is given with its conserved first and last residue. The order of the fields is J gene, V gene, CDR3 length, CDR3 protein.

J: TRBJ2-3
V: TRBV6-5
length: 13
CDR3: CASSYSTSGTQYF

J: TRBJ1-1
V: TRBV4-2
length: 13
CDR3: CASSDSMNTEAFF

J: TRBJ2-1
V: TRBV29-1
length: 17
CDR3: CSVSEIPGLDVVNEQFF

J: TRBJ2-7
V: TRBV29-1
length: 13
CDR3: CSVPSQGPYEQYF

J: TRBJ2-7
V: TRBV25-1
length: 14
CDR3: CASSPEGEIYEQYF

J: TRBJ1-2
V: TRBV7-8
length: 17
CDR3: CASSLVGGPGNSYGYTF

J: TRBJ1-1
V: TRBV20-1
length: 14
CDR3: CSARGEGMNTEAFF

J: TRBJ2-1
V: TRBV4-1
length: 14
CDR3: CASSQGTGAVEQFF

J: TRBJ2-1
V: TRBV29-1
length: 15
CDR3: CSVETWLAGDNEQFF

J: TRBJ2-6
V: TRBV7-3
length: 18
CDR3: CASSLVGQGISGANVLTF

J: TRBJ2-7
V: TRBV4-2
length: 15
CDR3: CASSPSIGPAYEQYF

J: TRBJ2-1
V: TRBV14
length: 16
CDR3: CASSRTSGGLGTEQFF

J: TRBJ1-4
V: TRBV7-9
length: 15
CDR3: CASSGTGATNEKLFF

J: TRBJ2-5
V: TRBV7-3
length: 16
CDR3: CASSLTGWGGAETQYF

J: TRBJ1-1
V: TRBV7-9
length: 16
CDR3: CASSDPGQGLNTEAFF

J: TRBJ2-1
V: TRBV20-1
length: 17
CDR3: CSARESKSGGLYNEQFF

J: TRBJ2-3
V: TRBV29-1
length: 14
CDR3: CSVLEAGGPDTQYF

J: TRBJ2-2
V: TRBV20-1
length: 13
CDR3: CSARAGDTGELFF

J: TRBJ1-3
V: TRBV7-3
length: 16
CDR3: CASKGGHSNSGNTIYF

J: TRBJ1-5
V: TRBV4-1
length: 17
CDR3: CASSQEGQGAFRQPQHF

J: TRBJ2-7
V: TRBV5-6
length: 14
CDR3: CASSFFVNSYEQYF

J: TRBJ1-4
V: TRBV4-3
length: 15
CDR3: CASSLGDITNEKLFF